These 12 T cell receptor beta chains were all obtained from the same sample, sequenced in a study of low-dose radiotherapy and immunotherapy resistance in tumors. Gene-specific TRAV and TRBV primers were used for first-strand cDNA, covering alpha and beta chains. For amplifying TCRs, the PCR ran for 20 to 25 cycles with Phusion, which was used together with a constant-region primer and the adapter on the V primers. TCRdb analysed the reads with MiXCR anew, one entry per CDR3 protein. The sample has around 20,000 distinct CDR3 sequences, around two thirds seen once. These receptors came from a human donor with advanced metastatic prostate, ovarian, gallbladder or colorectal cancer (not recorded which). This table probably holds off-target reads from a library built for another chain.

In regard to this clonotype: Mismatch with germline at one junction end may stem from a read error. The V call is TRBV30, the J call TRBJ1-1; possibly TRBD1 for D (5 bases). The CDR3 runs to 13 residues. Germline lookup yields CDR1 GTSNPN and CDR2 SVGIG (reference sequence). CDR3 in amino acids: CAWSPDRAAEAFF. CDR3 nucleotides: TGTGCCTGGAGTCCAGACAGAGCGGCTGAAGCCTTCTTT.

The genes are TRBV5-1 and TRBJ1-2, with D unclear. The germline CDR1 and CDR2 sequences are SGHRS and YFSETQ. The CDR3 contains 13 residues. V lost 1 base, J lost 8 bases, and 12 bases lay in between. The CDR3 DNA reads TGCGCCAGCAGCTTGAACGAGGGCGACGGCTACACCTTC. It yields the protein CASSLNEGDGYTF.

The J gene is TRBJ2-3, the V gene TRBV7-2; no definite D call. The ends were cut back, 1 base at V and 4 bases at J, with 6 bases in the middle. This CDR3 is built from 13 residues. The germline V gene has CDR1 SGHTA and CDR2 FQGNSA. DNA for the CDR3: TGTGCCAGCAGCTTAGGACTTTCAGATACGCAGTATTTT. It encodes CASSLGLSDTQYF.

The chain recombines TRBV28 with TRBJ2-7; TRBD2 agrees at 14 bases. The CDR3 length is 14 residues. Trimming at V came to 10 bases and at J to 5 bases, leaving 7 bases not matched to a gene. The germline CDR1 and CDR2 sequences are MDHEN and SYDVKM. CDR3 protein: CATRRLAGGNEQYF. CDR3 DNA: TGTGCCACCAGGAGACTAGCGGGAGGGAACGAGCAGTACTTC. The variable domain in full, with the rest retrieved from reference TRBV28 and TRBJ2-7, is DVKVTQSSRYLVKRTGEKVFLECVQDMDHENMFWYRQDPGLGLRLIYFSYDVKMKEKGDIPEGYSVSREKKERFSLILESASTNQTSMYLCATRRLAGGNEQYFGPGTRLTVT.

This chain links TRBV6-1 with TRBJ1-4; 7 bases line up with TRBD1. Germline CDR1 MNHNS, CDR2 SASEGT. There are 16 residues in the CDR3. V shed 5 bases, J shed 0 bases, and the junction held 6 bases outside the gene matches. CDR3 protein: CASSYGTDATNEKLFF. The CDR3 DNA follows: TGTGCCAGCAGTTACGGGACAGACGCAACTAATGAAAAACTGTTTTTT.

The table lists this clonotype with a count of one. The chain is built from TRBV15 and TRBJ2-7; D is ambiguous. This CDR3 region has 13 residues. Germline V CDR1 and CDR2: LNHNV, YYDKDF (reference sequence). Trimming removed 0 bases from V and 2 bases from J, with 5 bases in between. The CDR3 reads CATSRDRTYEQYF. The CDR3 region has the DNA TGTGCCACCAGCAGAGACAGGACCTACGAGCAGTACTTC. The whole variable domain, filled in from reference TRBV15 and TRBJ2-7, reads DAMVIQNPRYQVTQFGKPVTLSCSQTLNHNVMYWYQQKSSQAPKLLFHYYDKDFNNEADTPDNFQSRRPNTSFCFLDIRSPGLGDTAMYLCATSRDRTYEQYFGPGTRLTVT.

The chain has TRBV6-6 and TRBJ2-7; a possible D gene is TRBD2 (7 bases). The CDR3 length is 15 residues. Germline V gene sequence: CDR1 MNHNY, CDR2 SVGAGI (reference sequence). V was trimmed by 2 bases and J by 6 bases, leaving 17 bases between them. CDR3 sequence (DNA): TGTGCCAGCAGTTACGTGGGGGGGGGGCATGGCGAGCAGTACTTC. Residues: CASSYVGGGHGEQYF.

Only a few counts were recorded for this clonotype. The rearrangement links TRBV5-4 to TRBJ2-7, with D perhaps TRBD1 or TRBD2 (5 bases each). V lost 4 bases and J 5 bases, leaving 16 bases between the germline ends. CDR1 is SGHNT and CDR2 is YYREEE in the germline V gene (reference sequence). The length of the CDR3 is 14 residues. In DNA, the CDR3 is TGTGCCAGCAGCCCTGTGGGGGAGAACCACGAGCAGTACTTC. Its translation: CASSPVGENHEQYF.

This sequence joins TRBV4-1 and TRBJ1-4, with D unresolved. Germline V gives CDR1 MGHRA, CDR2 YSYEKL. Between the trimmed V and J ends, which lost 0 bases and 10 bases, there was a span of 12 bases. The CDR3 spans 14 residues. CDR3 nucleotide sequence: TGCGCCAGCAGCCAAGAGGCCGGGGTCGCAAAACTGTTTTTT. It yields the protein CASSQEAGVAKLFF.

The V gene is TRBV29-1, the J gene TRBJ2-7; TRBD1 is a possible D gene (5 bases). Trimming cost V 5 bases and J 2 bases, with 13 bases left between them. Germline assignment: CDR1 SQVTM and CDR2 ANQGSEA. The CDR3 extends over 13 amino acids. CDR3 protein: CSVREPGPYEQYF. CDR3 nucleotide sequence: TGCAGCGTTAGAGAGCCAGGGCCCTACGAGCAGTACTTC.

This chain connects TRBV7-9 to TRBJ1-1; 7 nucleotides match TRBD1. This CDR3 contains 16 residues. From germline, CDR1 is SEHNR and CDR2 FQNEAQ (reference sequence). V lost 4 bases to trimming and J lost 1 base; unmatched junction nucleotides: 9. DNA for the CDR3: TGTGCCAGCAGCTCCCAGCCTACAGGGGCGAACACTGAAGCTTTCTTT. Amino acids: CASSSQPTGANTEAFF.

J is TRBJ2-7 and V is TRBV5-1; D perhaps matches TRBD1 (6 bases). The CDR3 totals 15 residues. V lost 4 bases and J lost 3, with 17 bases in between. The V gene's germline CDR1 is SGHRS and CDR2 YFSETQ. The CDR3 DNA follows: TGCGCCAGCAGCCTCCGACAGGTTGGGGTCTACGAGCAGTACTTC. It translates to CASSLRQVGVYEQYF.